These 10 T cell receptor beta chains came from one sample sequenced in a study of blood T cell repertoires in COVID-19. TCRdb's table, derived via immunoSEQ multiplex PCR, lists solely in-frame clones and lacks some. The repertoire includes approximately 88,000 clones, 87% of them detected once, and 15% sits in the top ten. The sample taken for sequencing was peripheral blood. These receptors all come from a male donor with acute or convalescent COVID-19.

The CDR3, as DNA: TGTGCCAGTAGTCAAGGTGGCAGGGGATGGCAAGAGACCCAGTACTTC. Residues: CASSQGGRGWQETQYF. The chain carries TRBV19 and TRBJ2-5; tentatively, D is TRBD1 (6 bases). CDR1 is LNHDA and CDR2 is SQIVND in the germline V gene (reference sequence). This CDR3 contains 16 residues. Deletions cut 5 bases from V and 2 bases from J, with 18 bases between.

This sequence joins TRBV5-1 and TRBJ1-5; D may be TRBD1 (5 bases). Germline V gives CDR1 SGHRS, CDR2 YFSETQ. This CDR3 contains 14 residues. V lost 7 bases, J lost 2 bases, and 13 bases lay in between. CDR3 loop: CASREGDGNQPQHF. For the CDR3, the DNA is TGCGCCAGCCGCGAAGGGGATGGCAATCAGCCCCAGCATTTT.

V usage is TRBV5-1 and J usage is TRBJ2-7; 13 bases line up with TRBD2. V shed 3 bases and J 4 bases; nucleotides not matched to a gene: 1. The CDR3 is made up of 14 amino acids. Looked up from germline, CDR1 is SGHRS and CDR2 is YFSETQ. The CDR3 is CASSSTSGGYEQYF. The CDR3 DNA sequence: TGCGCCAGCAGCTCGACTAGCGGGGGGTACGAGCAGTACTTC.

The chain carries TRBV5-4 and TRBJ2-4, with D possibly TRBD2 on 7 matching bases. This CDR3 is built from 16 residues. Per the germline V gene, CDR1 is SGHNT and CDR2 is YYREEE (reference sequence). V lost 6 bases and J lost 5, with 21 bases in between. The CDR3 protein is CASNIMGGPVENIQYF. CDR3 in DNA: TGTGCCAGCAACATAATGGGGGGGCCGGTCGAAAACATTCAGTACTTC. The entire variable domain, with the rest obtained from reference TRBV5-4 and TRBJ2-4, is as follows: ETGVTQSPTHLIKTRGQQVTLRCSSQSGHNTVSWYQQALGQGPQFIFQYYREEENGRGNFPPRFSGLQFPNYSSELNVNALELDDSALYLCASNIMGGPVENIQYFGAGTRLSVL.

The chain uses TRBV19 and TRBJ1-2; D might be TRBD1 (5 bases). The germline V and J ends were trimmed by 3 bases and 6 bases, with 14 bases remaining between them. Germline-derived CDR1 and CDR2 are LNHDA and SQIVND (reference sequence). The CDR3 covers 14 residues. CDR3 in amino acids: CASSILGRRDGYTF. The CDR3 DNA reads TGTGCCAGTAGTATTTTGGGGCGAAGGGATGGCTACACCTTC.

The CDR3: CAISLKRGGTHQETQYF. In DNA form, the CDR3 reads TGTGCCATCAGTTTGAAGCGGGGGGGGACTCACCAAGAGACCCAGTACTTC. This chain joins TRBV10-3 and TRBJ2-5; TRBD2 aligns across 10 bases. V trimming: 5 bases; J trimming: 0 bases; junction bases outside the gene matches: 9. Looked up from germline, CDR1 is ENHRY and CDR2 is SYGVKD. The CDR3 extends over 17 amino acids.

CDR3 protein: CASSPDRFNNEQFF. As DNA, the CDR3 is TGTGCCAGCAGTCCCGACAGGTTTAACAATGAGCAGTTCTTC. The chain is built from TRBV27 and TRBJ2-1, with a possible D match to TRBD1 (6 bases). Germline V gene data show CDR1 as MNHEY and CDR2 as SMNVEV (reference sequence). The V end was cut by 5 bases, the J end by 5 bases, with 13 bases between. CDR3 length: 14 amino acids.

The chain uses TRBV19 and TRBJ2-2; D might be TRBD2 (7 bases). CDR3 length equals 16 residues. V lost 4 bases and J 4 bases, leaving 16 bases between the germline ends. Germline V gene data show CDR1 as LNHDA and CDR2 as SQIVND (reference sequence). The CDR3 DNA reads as TGTGCCAGTAGTAGCCCTGGGGGGGCATTCACCGGGGAGCTGTTTTTT. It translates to CASSSPGGAFTGELFF.

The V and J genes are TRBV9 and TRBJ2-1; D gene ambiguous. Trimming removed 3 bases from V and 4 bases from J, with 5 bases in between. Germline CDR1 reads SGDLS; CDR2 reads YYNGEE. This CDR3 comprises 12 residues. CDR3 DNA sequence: TGTGCCAGCAGCGCCCTATACAATGAGCAGTTCTTC. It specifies CASSALYNEQFF.

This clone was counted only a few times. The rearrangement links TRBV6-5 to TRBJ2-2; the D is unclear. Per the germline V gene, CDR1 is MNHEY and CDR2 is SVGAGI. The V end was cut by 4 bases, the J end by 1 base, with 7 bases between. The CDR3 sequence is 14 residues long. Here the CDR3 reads CASSSPGNTGELFF. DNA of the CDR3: TGTGCCAGCAGTTCGCCAGGGAACACCGGGGAGCTGTTTTTT.